The 12 T cell receptor beta chains given below trace back to one sample, sequenced in a study of T cells in Graves' hyperthyroidism and ophthalmopathy. Researchers took RNA transcripts and amplified the TCR beta CDR3 regions from them. Initially, a first-round RT-PCR of the TCR CDR3 employed the HTBI primer set. Via MiXCR, TCRdb re-called the multiplex PCR reads, giving one row per CDR3 protein. The repertoire holds about 420,000 distinct CDR3 sequences, roughly 13% seen once, with 5% to 6% in the top ten. Source material: blood. The source of these receptors is a young woman with Graves' hyperthyroidism.

This clonotype was seen only a few times. The V gene is TRBV28, the J gene TRBJ2-2; TRBD2 matches 10 bases. CDR1 is MDHEN and CDR2 is SYDVKM in the germline V gene. There are 17 residues in the CDR3. V lost 2 bases to trimming and J lost 3 bases; unmatched junction nucleotides: 6. The CDR3 sequence: CASSLGALAGDTGELFF. CDR3 bases: TGTGCCAGCAGTTTAGGAGCTCTAGCGGGAGACACCGGGGAGCTGTTTTTT.

This clonotype was found many times. The rearrangement uses TRBV10-3 and TRBJ1-1, with a possible D match to TRBD1 (5 bases). This CDR3 is built from 15 residues. The germline gives CDR1 ENHRY, CDR2 SYGVKD. Trimming took off 2 bases at V and 4 bases at J, with 14 bases between the two ends. CDR3 nucleotide sequence: TGTGCCATCAGTGAGGCGAGGGGAGTGGGCACTGAAGCTTTCTTT. This gives the protein CAISEARGVGTEAFF.

This clonotype has more than one count but fewer than ten. The chain links TRBV7-9 to TRBJ2-1, with 13 nucleotides matching TRBD2. This CDR3 has 19 residues. Trimming at V came to 1 base and at J to 5 bases, leaving 11 bases not matched to a gene. The V gene's germline CDR1 is SEHNR and CDR2 FQNEAQ (reference sequence). The CDR3 sequence is CASSLDPGTSGILNNEQFF. As DNA, the CDR3 is TGTGCCAGCAGCTTAGACCCCGGGACTAGCGGGATTCTCAACAATGAGCAGTTCTTC.

Worth noting for this clonotype: Possible read error: a much larger clone is one base away. V and J are TRBV6-2 or TRBV6-3 and TRBJ2-1, with TRBD2 matching 12 bases. The CDR3 sequence is 18 residues long. J was trimmed by 3 bases and V by 3 bases; bases with no gene match: 9. Germline V gives CDR1 MNHEY, CDR2 SVGEGT. The CDR3 reads CASSYDGLAGRDYNEQFF. For the CDR3, the DNA is TGTGCCAGCAGTTATGACGGACTAGCGGGAAGGGACTACAATGAGCAGTTCTTC.

The chain has TRBV6-1 and TRBJ2-2, with D perhaps matching TRBD1 (5 bases). Per germline, CDR1 MNHNS and CDR2 SASEGT. This CDR3 spans 13 amino acids. V lost 6 bases to trimming and J lost 4 bases, with 9 bases between them. CDR3 protein: CASSRVSTGELFF. DNA for the CDR3: TGTGCCAGCAGCAGGGTGAGCACCGGGGAGCTGTTTTTT.

This clonotype was counted ten times or more. The rearrangement uses TRBV5-1 and TRBJ2-1; 9 bases align to TRBD1. Germline V CDR1 and CDR2: SGHRS, YFSETQ. V was pared by 0 bases and J by 7 bases, with 5 bases of the junction left unmatched. CDR3 length: 15 residues. The CDR3 reads CASSLGGQGSNEQFF. Here the CDR3 DNA reads TGCGCCAGCAGCTTGGGGGGACAGGGTTCGAATGAGCAGTTCTTC.

This clonotype was picked up many times. The V gene is TRBV5-1, the J gene TRBJ1-2; D remains unclear. The CDR3 consists of 11 residues. Germline V gives CDR1 SGHRS, CDR2 YFSETQ. The germline V and J ends were trimmed by 0 bases and 7 bases, with 4 bases remaining between them. The CDR3 reads CASSLDVGYTF. CDR3 DNA sequence: TGCGCCAGCAGCTTGGATGTTGGCTACACCTTC.

The chain uses TRBV30 and TRBJ2-1; 11 nucleotides line up with TRBD2. This CDR3 is built from 14 residues. The germline V gene has CDR1 GTSNPN and CDR2 SVGIG (reference sequence). After removal of 0 bases from V and 13 bases from J, the junction contained 8 bases not matched to a gene. CDR3 residues: CAWSVLAGESNQFF. DNA for the CDR3: TGTGCCTGGAGTGTACTAGCGGGAGAATCAAACCAGTTCTTC.

In its sample, this clonotype was seen many times. The chain is built from TRBV7-8 and TRBJ2-1; D possibly matches TRBD1 or TRBD2 (5 bases each). The germline CDR1 and CDR2 sequences are SGHVS and FQNEAQ. The CDR3 covers 14 residues. V was pared by 6 bases and J by 2 bases, with 11 bases between. The DNA for the CDR3 is TGTGCCAGCAGGGCTTCGGGGCCCTACAATGAGCAGTTCTTC. The encoded protein is CASRASGPYNEQFF.

This clonotype was recorded at least ten times. This chain connects TRBV20-1 to TRBJ2-3; 7 bases fit TRBD1. Germline lookup yields CDR1 DFQATT and CDR2 SNEGSKA (reference sequence). V lost 4 bases, J lost 6 bases, and 10 bases stayed unmatched. This CDR3 spans 14 amino acids. The CDR3 protein is CSANKGASSDTQYF. The CDR3 bases are TGCAGTGCTAATAAGGGGGCTTCATCGGATACGCAGTATTTT.

With regard to this clonotype: Given a much more abundant clone one base away, this may be a read error. This chain links TRBV10-3 with TRBJ1-1, with TRBD1 as a possible D gene (5 bases). V lost 7 bases to trimming and J lost 4 bases, with 16 bases between them. The V gene's germline CDR1 is ENHRY and CDR2 SYGVKD. The CDR3 spans 14 residues. The CDR3 region has the DNA TGTGCCATCAAAACAGAGCCCCAGGGCACTGAAGCTTTCTTT. Its translation is CAIKTEPQGTEAFF.

This clonotype was seen ten or more times. V usage is TRBV12-3 or TRBV12-4 and J usage is TRBJ1-1; 8 bases align to TRBD1. Losses at the gene ends were 2 bases for V and 5 bases for J; bases not matched to a gene: 7. The CDR3 covers 15 residues. CDR3 coding DNA: TGTGCCAGCAGTTTAAGGACAGGGCTGAGTACTGAAGCTTTCTTT. It codes for CASSLRTGLSTEAFF.